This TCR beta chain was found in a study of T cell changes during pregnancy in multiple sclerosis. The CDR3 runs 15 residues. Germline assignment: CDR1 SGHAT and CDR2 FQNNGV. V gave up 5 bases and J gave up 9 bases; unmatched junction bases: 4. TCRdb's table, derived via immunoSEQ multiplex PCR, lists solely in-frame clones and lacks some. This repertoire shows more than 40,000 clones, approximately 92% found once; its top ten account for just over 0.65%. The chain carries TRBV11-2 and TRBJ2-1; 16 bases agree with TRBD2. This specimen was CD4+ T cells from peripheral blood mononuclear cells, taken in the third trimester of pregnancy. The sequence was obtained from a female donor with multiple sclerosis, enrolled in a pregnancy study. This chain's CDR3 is CASSQGLAGGSEQFF. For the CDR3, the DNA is TGTGCCAGCAGCCAGGGACTAGCGGGAGGGAGTGAGCAGTTCTTC. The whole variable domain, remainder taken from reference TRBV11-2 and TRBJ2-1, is EAGVAQSPRYKIIEKRQSVAFWCNPISGHATLYWYQQILGQGPKLLIQFQNNGVVDDSQLPKDRFSAERLKGVDSTLKIQPAKLEDSAVYLCASSQGLAGGSEQFFGPGTRLTVL.